Given below is one TCR beta chain in context. Its antigen remains unidentified. This CDR3 has 15 amino acids. Germline V gives CDR1 KGHSH, CDR2 LQKENI. V was clipped by 2 bases and J by 4 bases, with 11 bases between them. This sample was taken from a study of CD4 T cells in relation to SARS-CoV-2 and coronaviruses. Background on the study: No peptide or an HIV-1 Nef peptide pool served as negative control.

Here immunoSEQ multiplex PCR was the method, and the copy in TCRdb shows in-frame clones only, minus some. The sample holds 32,000 or so clones, approximately 80% seen once. The unexposed donors gave CD4+ T cells in about 2010-2019, prior to COVID-19. The cells were cultured for 10 days before CD4+ T cells were isolated. This chain links TRBV18 with TRBJ1-4, with a possible D match to TRBD1 (5 bases). Sequenced sample: CD4+ T cells from PBMCs, cultured in vitro. This TCR derives from a human donor in good health. The CDR3 bases are TGTGCCAGCTCACCAGAAGGGGTCCGTAATGAAAAACTGTTTTTT. Protein sequence: CASSPEGVRNEKLFF.